This TCR beta chain was recorded in a study of blood T cell repertoires in COVID-19 (dated by TCRdb to about 2020). A note on the overall study: Samples from collaborators originated in the United States, Italy and Spain and spanned both the acute and convalescent phases of COVID-19. Deeply sampled blood TCRbeta repertoires from subjects exposed to, actively infected with, or recovered from COVID-19 were included in the dataset. The prospective study material was composed of cDNA or gDNA derived from T cells, B-cell-depleted T cells, or PBMCs. The repertoires were made available in a free public database intended to serve as a resource for research on the immune response to SARS-CoV-2. Samples were obtained from the ongoing ImmuneRACE study (first 160 participants) and from 950 to 1,500 subjects provided by 6 global collaborators. A de-identified subject ID, COVID-19 status, age in years and sex were almost always included in the sample metadata. HLA class I and class II types, where available, came from metadata supplied by the sample provider rather than from assay-based typing. General study outcomes and caveats: The quantity of clinical and demographic metadata differed by source and by participant and was supplied without curation.

Deletion took 6 bases off V and 5 bases off J, with a span of 10 bases between the germline ends. The CDR3 runs 12 residues from the cysteine to the phenylalanine. Only the CDR3 region is kept as DNA, spanning 36 bases read in frame from base 1. As encoded in the germline V gene (reference sequence), CDR1 is MNHNY while CDR2 is SVGAGI. Enrolling through a virtual design, the prospective study's participants ranged in age from roughly 18 to 95 years and lived across roughly 24 United States geographic areas. Cohort assignment in the prospective study relied on participant-reported clinical history from a screening survey and a study questionnaire. Recovered participants in ImmuneRACE Cohort 3 were defined as having two consecutive negative NP/OP PCR tests, clearance from a healthcare professional, or resolution of symptoms. In the prospective study, mobile phlebotomists collected whole blood, serum and a nasopharyngeal or oropharyngeal swab from each participant. Prospective study participants could optionally give additional blood draws and questionnaires over an approximately two-month period. Before DNA extraction, blood samples from the prospective study were shipped at room temperature or frozen.

TCRbeta CDR3 regions were amplified from genomic DNA by means of the immunoSEQ Assay, a bias-controlled multiplex PCR. The authors processed their data as follows. Nucleated cell counts per sample were estimated from amplification of reference gene primers within the assay. Sequence reads were collapsed and filtered to measure the absolute abundance of every unique TCRbeta CDR3 rearrangement. For each sample, productive Simpson clonality was calculated as the square root of Simpson's diversity index across productive rearrangements. TCRdb re-hosts the immuneACCESS table, in-frame sequences only. Its copies lack some clones; in the studies checked, an unresolved V gene accounts for under half of them, and the cause for the rest is not known. Clone size and V and J calls were adopted from that table, with D and trimming inferred from the DNA. The sample table contains 220,000 or so clones; only one count was recorded for 65% to 85% of them. The top ten clones comprise around 6.5% of the sample.

As concerns this clone: Its recognized antigen is unknown. No much larger clone is present one base from it, and per-base qualities are unavailable.

The source is a woman in her forties who had recovered from COVID-19. The rearrangement combines TRBV6-6 with TRBJ2-5; the D gene is possibly TRBD1, with 5 bases matching. Sequenced material: PBMCs or T cells enriched from blood (not recorded which). The DNA reads as follows: TGTGCCAGCAGCCCGAACAGGGAGACCCAGTACTTC. Translated, it reads CASSPNRETQYF.